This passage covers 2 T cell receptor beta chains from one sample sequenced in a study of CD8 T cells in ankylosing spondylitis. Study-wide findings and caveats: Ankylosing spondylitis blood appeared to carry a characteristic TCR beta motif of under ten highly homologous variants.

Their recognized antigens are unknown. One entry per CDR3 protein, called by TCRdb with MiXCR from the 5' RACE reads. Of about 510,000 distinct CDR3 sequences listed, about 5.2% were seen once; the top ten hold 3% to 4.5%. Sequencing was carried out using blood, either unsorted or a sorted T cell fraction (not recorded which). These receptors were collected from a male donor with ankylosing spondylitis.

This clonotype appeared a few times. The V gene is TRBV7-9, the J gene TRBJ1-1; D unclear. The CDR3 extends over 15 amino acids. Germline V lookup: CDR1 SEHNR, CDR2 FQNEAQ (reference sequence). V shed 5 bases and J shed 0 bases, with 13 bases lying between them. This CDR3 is CASSHLEVLNTEAFF. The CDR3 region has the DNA TGTGCCAGCAGCCACCTAGAGGTTTTGAACACTGAAGCTTTCTTT. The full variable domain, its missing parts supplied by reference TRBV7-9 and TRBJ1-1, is DTGVSQNPRHKITKRGQNVTFRCDPISEHNRLYWYRQTLGQGPEFLTYFQNEAQLEKSRLLSDRFSAERPKGSFSTLEIQRTEQGDSAMYLCASSHLEVLNTEAFFGQGTRLTVV.

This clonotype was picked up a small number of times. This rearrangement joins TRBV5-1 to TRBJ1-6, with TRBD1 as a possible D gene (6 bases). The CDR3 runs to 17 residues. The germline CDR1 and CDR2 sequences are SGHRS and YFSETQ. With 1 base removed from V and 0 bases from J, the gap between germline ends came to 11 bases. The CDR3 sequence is CASSLRQASSYNSPLHF. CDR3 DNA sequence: TGCGCCAGCAGCTTGAGACAGGCAAGCTCCTATAATTCACCCCTCCACTTT.